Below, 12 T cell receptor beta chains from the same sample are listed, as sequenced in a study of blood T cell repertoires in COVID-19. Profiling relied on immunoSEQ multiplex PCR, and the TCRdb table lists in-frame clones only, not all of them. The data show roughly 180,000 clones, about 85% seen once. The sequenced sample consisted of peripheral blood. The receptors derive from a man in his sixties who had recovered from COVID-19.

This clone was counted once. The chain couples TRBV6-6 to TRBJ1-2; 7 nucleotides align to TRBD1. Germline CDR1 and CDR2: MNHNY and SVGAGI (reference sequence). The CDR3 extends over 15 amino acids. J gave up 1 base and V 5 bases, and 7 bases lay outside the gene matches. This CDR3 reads CASSRDREYNYGYTF. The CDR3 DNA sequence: TGTGCCAGCAGTAGGGACAGAGAATATAACTATGGCTACACCTTC.

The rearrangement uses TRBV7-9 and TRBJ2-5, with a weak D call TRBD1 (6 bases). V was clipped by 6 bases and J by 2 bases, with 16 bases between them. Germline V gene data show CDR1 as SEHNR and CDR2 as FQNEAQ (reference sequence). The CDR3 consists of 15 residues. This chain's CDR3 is CASSSFRQEQETQYF. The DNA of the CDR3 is TGTGCCAGCAGTTCATTCAGACAGGAACAAGAGACCCAGTACTTC.

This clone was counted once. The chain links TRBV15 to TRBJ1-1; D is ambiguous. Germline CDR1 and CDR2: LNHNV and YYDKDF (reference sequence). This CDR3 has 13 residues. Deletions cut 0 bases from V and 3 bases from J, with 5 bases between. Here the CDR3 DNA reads TGTGCCACCAGCAGAGATCGGTACACTGAAGCTTTCTTT. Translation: CATSRDRYTEAFF.

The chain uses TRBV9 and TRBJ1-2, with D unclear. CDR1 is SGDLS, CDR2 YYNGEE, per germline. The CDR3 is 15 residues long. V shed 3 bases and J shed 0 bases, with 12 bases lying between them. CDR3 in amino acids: CASSASALANYGYTF. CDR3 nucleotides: TGTGCCAGCAGCGCCTCGGCCCTAGCTAACTATGGCTACACCTTC.

This CDR3 is CASSQLRGGPPQYF. The CDR3 nucleotides read TGTGCCAGCAGCCAACTCCGTGGTGGCCCGCCGCAGTACTTC. V gene TRBV3-1 (or the pseudogene TRBV3-2) combines with J gene TRBJ2-7; D is undetermined. This CDR3 is built from 14 residues. Looked up from germline, CDR1 is LGHDT and CDR2 is YNNKEL (reference sequence). V was cut by 2 bases and J by 9 bases, with 17 bases left in between.

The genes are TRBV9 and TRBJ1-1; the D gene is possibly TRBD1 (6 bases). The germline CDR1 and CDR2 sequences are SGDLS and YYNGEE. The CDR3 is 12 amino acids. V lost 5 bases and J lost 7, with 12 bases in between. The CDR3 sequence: CASRAGAGEAFF. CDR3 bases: TGTGCCAGCAGGGCGGGGGCTGGTGAAGCTTTCTTT.

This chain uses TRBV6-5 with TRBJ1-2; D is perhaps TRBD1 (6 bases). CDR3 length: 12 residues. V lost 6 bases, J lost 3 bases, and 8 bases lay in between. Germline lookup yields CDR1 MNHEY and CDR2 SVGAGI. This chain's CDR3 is CASRTGYYGYTF. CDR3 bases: TGTGCCAGCAGAACAGGGTACTATGGCTACACCTTC.

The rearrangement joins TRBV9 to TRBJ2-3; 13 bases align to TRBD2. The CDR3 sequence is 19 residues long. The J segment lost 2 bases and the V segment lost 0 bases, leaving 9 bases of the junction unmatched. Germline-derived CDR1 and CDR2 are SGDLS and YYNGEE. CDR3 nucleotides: TGTGCCAGCAGCGTAGAAGGACTAGCGGGGGCTCCCCCCACAGATACGCAGTATTTT. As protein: CASSVEGLAGAPPTDTQYF.

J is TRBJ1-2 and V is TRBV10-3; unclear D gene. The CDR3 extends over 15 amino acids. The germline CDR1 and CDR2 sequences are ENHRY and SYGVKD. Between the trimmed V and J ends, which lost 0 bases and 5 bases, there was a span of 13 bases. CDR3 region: CAISESAGEHYGYTF. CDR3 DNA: TGTGCCATCAGTGAGTCAGCGGGTGAGCATTATGGCTACACCTTC.

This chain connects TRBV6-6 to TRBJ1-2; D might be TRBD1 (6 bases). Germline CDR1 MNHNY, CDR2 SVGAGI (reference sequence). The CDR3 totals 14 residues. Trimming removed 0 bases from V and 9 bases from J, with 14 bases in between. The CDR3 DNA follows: TGTGCCAGCAGTTACTCGCGGGCAGGGGAGAGCTACACCTTC. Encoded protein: CASSYSRAGESYTF.

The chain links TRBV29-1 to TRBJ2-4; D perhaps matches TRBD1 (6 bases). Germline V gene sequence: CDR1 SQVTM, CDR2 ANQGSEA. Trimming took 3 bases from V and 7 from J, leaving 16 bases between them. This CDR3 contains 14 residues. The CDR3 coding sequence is TGCAGCGTTGACTACCAACAGGGTGGGAACATTCAGTACTTC. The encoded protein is CSVDYQQGGNIQYF.

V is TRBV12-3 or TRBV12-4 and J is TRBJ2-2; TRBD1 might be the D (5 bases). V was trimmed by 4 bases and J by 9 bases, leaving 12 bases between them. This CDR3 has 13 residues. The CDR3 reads CASSSNRNRELFF. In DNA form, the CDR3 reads TGTGCCAGCAGTTCGAACAGGAACCGGGAGCTGTTTTTT.